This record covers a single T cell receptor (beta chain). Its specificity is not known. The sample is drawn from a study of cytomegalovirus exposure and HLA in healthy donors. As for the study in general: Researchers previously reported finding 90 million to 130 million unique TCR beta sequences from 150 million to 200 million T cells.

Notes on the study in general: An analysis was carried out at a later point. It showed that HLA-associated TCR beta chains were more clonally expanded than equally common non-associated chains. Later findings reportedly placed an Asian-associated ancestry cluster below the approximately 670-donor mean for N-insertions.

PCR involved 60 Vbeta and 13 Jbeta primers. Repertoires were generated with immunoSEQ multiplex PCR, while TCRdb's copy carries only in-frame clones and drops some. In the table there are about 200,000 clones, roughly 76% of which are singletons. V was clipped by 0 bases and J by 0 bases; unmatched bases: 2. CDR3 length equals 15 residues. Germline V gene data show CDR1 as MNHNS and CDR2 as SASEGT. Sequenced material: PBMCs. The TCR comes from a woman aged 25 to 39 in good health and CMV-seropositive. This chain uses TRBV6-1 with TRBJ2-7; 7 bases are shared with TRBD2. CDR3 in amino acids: CASSEAGGSSYEQYF. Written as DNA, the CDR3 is TGTGCCAGCAGTGAAGCGGGAGGGAGCTCCTACGAGCAGTACTTC.